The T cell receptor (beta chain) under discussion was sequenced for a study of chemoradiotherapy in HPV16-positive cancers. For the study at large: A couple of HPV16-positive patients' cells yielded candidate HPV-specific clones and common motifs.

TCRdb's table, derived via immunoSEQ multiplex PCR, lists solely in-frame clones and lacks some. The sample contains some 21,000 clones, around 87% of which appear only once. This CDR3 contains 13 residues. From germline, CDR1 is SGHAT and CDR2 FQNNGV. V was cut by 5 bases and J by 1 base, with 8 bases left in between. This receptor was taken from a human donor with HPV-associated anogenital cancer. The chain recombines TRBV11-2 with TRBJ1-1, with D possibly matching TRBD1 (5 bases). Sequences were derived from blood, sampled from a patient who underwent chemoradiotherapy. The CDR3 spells CASSRQGNTEAFF. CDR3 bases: TGTGCCAGCAGCCGGCAGGGGAACACTGAAGCTTTCTTT.